One sample yielded the 17 T cell receptor beta chains listed below, sequenced in a study of CD8+ T cells in alopecia areata. The treatment was: oral pan-JAK inhibitor, 5-10 mg twice daily. RNA extraction was followed by reverse transcription into cDNA, which acted as the sequencing template. Sequencing used immunoSEQ multiplex PCR; TCRdb keeps in-frame clones, though not all of them. The sample has roughly 210,000 clones; 40% to 45% are singletons. The sample here was CD4+ T cells sorted from blood, taken at roughly week 36, from a patient treated with tofacitinib. Source of these receptors: a human donor with alopecia areata.

The V call is TRBV6-6, the J call TRBJ2-7; the D gene is possibly TRBD2 (5 bases). CDR1 and CDR2 (germline): MNHNY, SVGAGI (reference sequence). Trimming shortened V by 6 bases and J by 4 bases, and 13 bases separated the two germline ends. This CDR3 spans 13 amino acids. DNA of the CDR3: TGTGCCAGCAGCCCCGCACGGGGATACGAGCAGTACTTC. It encodes CASSPARGYEQYF.

The chain recombines TRBV4-3 with TRBJ2-1, with D unresolved. V was clipped by 4 bases and J by 7 bases, with 8 bases between them. Germline V gene data show CDR1 as LGHNA and CDR2 as YSLEER. The CDR3 is made up of 12 amino acids. CDR3 protein: CASSPDLNEQFF. The CDR3 DNA reads as TGCGCCAGCAGCCCGGACCTGAATGAGCAGTTCTTC.

CDR3 bases: TGTGCCAGCTCACCACAAAGAGTACAAGAGACCCAGTACTTC. Protein sequence: CASSPQRVQETQYF. The J gene is TRBJ2-5, the V gene TRBV18; no reliable D call. The CDR3 covers 14 residues. V lost 1 base, J lost 2 bases, and 8 bases lay in between. Germline V CDR1 and CDR2: KGHSH, LQKENI.

CDR3 amino acids: CATSPQLAGAVYEQYF. The CDR3 DNA reads as TGTGCCACCAGCCCTCAACTAGCGGGAGCCGTCTACGAGCAGTACTTC. The V gene is TRBV15, the J gene TRBJ2-7; 11 nucleotides line up with TRBD2. Unmatched junction bases numbered 9, after V lost 5 bases and J lost 3 bases. The CDR3 runs 16 residues. The germline V gene has CDR1 LNHNV and CDR2 YYDKDF (reference sequence).

The chain joins TRBV7-9 to TRBJ2-1; the match to TRBD2 covers 9 bases. With 2 bases clipped from V and 2 bases from J, the junction kept 7 bases outside the gene matches. This CDR3 comprises 17 residues. Per germline, CDR1 SEHNR and CDR2 FQNEAQ (reference sequence). The CDR3 DNA reads as TGTGCCAGCAGCTTATCTCCTGGCGGGAGGGCCTACAATGAGCAGTTCTTC. Its translation is CASSLSPGGRAYNEQFF.

This clone was detected a few times. This rearrangement joins TRBV19 to TRBJ2-7, with 12 positions matching TRBD1. The CDR3 spans 16 residues. The V gene end was trimmed by 4 bases and the J gene end by 7 bases; junction bases not matched to a gene: 11. CDR1 LNHDA and CDR2 SQIVND come from the germline V gene (reference sequence). Here the CDR3 reads CASSRYPGQGADEQYF. CDR3 bases: TGTGCCAGTAGTAGATATCCGGGACAGGGGGCGGATGAGCAGTACTTC.

V and J are TRBV7-8 and TRBJ2-3; D is unclear. CDR1 and CDR2 (germline): SGHVS, FQNEAQ. The CDR3 loop spans 15 amino acids. V lost 1 base, J lost 3 bases, and 11 bases lay in between. The DNA for the CDR3 is TGTGCCAGCAGCTTAGAGGCCCCTGGTACAGATACGCAGTATTTT. As protein: CASSLEAPGTDTQYF. The variable domain in full, completed from reference TRBV7-8 and TRBJ2-3, reads GAGVSQSPRYKVAKRGQDVALRCDPISGHVSLFWYQQALGQGPEFLTYFQNEAQLDKSGLPSDRFFAERPEGSVSTLKIQRTQQEDSAVYLCASSLEAPGTDTQYFGPGTRLTVL.

The chain recombines TRBV11-2 with TRBJ1-5; D gene ambiguous. CDR3 length: 13 amino acids. The germline V gene encodes CDR1 SGHAT and CDR2 FQNNGV. The V and J ends lost 5 bases and 8 bases respectively, with 13 bases between them. CDR3 coding DNA: TGTGCCAGCAGCCGTCTTGGCGAGGAGCCCCAGCATTTT. The encoded protein is CASSRLGEEPQHF. Combining the CDR3 with reference TRBV11-2 and TRBJ1-5 gives the whole variable domain EAGVAQSPRYKIIEKRQSVAFWCNPISGHATLYWYQQILGQGPKLLIQFQNNGVVDDSQLPKDRFSAERLKGVDSTLKIQPAKLEDSAVYLCASSRLGEEPQHFGDGTRLSIL.

This clone turned up a few times. Because the CDR3's place on the DNA is in doubt, the DNA is left out and the CDR3 is given as listed by TCRdb. The gene calls are TRBV28 and TRBJ2-1; the D call of TRBD2 is as the table states it, not checked on the DNA. The CDR3 numbers 13 amino acids, ends counted. The V gene's germline CDR1 is MDHEN and CDR2 SYDVKM. CDR3 loop: CASSLREFGGGIF.

CDR3 sequence (DNA): TGCGCCAGCAGCGTACAGCTAGCGGGAGGGTCAACAGATACGCAGTATTTT. Translated, it gives CASSVQLAGGSTDTQYF. V usage is TRBV4-3 and J usage is TRBJ2-3; 12 positions agree with TRBD2. J gave up 3 bases and V 5 bases, and 9 bases lay outside the gene matches. The CDR3 totals 17 residues. Germline V CDR1 and CDR2: LGHNA, YSLEER.

This sequence joins TRBV29-1 and TRBJ2-7; D unresolved. Trimming removed 8 bases from V and 4 bases from J, with 12 bases in between. Per the germline V gene, CDR1 is SQVTM and CDR2 is ANQGSEA. The CDR3 is 11 amino acids. The CDR3 DNA reads TGCAGCACCAAATGGGGATACGAGCAGTACTTC. Residues: CSTKWGYEQYF.

The V call is TRBV2, the J call TRBJ2-2; the match to TRBD1 covers 9 bases. The CDR3 is 15 residues long. Germline trimming cut 4 bases from V and 4 bases from J; bases unmatched to any gene: 4. The germline V gene encodes CDR1 SNHLY and CDR2 FYNNEI. This CDR3 reads CASSGTGVFTGELFF. The CDR3 DNA reads TGTGCCAGCAGTGGGACAGGGGTCTTCACCGGGGAGCTGTTTTTT.

The gene calls are TRBV14 and TRBJ1-1, with D tentatively TRBD1 (6 bases). Germline V CDR1 and CDR2: SGHDN, FVKESK. The V gene lost 4 bases and the J gene lost 1 base, with 13 bases spanning the gap. CDR3 length equals 15 residues. The CDR3 nucleotides read TGTGCCAGCAGCCTTGCGACAGGTTGGAACACTGAAGCTTTCTTT. Translated, it gives CASSLATGWNTEAFF.

In this sample, this clone turned up a few times. The chain joins TRBV29-1 to TRBJ2-5; TRBD2 matches 13 bases. V was pared by 6 bases and J by 1 base, with 8 bases of the junction left unmatched. This CDR3 is built from 16 residues. The germline V gene encodes CDR1 SQVTM and CDR2 ANQGSEA. CDR3 coding DNA: TGCAGCGTAGAGAGGACTAGCGGGAGTCCCCAAGAGACCCAGTACTTC. This codes for CSVERTSGSPQETQYF.

The rearrangement joins TRBV7-2 to TRBJ2-2; maybe TRBD2 (6 bases). The CDR3 extends over 17 amino acids. V was shortened by 0 bases and J by 5 bases, with 16 bases between the two germline ends. The germline V gene encodes CDR1 SGHTA and CDR2 FQGNSA. The CDR3 sequence is CASSLAGRLVGTGELFF. Here the CDR3 DNA reads TGTGCCAGCAGCTTAGCTGGGAGACTAGTGGGAACCGGGGAGCTGTTTTTT.

The chain is built from TRBV7-3 and TRBJ2-2, with 8 nucleotides matching TRBD2. CDR1 is SGHTA and CDR2 is FQGTGA in the germline V gene. This CDR3 spans 15 amino acids. The V segment lost 2 bases and the J segment 6 bases; nucleotides outside the gene matches: 5. CDR3 protein: CASSLESGRAGELFF. For the CDR3, the DNA is TGTGCCAGCAGCTTAGAGAGCGGGAGAGCCGGGGAGCTGTTTTTT.

This clone was picked up a small number of times. The rearrangement uses TRBV6-5 and TRBJ2-6; D is tentatively TRBD1 or TRBD2 (5 bases each). Germline V gives CDR1 MNHEY, CDR2 SVGAGI. V lost 8 bases, J lost 0 bases, and 11 bases lay in between. The CDR3 spans 15 residues. CDR3: CASSNGGSGANVLTF. CDR3 DNA: TGTGCCAGCTCAAATGGGGGCTCTGGGGCCAACGTCCTGACTTTC.